The rows below give T cell receptor beta chains drawn from one sample of a study of blood T cell repertoires in COVID-19. Assay: immunoSEQ multiplex PCR; the TCRdb copy retains only in-frame clones and omits some. The sample lists approximately 25,000 clones, 82% seen once, with about 8.6% in the top ten. Material for sequencing was peripheral blood. These receptors were obtained from a human donor in a cohort sampled during active COVID-19. CDR3s include the opening cysteine and the closing phenylalanine or tryptophan.

TRBV4-1 | CASSQEGLWREKLFF
TRBV7-9 | CASSSGTELLWRDGYTF
TRBV7-2 | CASSSTGAGNSPLHF
TRBV3-1/TRBV3-2 | CASSQDRTGGFYEQYF
TRBV6-5 | CASGDSLRAFF
TRBV19 | CASSMGPGLAGRDTQYF
TRBV4-2 | CASSQVTRGRSLSGNTIYF
TRBV7-9 | CASSLSDPWTGDTDTQYF
TRBV4-2 | CASSQGSQGATGANVLTF
TRBV19 | CASSTSAGTGNEKLFF
TRBV9 | CASAGVLNTEAFF
TRBV6-6 | CASSSRGGSVQYF
TRBV20-1 | CSASVRQRLTGGAVYEQYF